This entry is about one T cell receptor beta chain. The germline V gene has CDR1 LGHDT and CDR2 YNNKEL (reference sequence). CDR3 length: 14 residues. The J segment lost 9 bases and the V segment lost 3 bases, leaving 8 bases of the junction unmatched. Donors each provided 7.5 to 10 milliliters of peripheral blood. This sample is drawn from a study of blood T cells in healthy people across ages. The wider study: Per two T cells, about one barcoded beta molecule was captured through template switching.

Primers used in a second PCR of roughly 6 to 12 cycles were a sample-barcoded 5' primer and a J-beta primer mix. Each CDR3 protein is one row after TCRdb ran MiXCR on the 5' RACE reads. Of about 900,000 distinct CDR3 sequences detected, under 80% appear once; the ten largest clones hold around a quarter. The chain combines TRBV3-1 with TRBJ2-4, with 7 nucleotides matching TRBD2. This sequence originates from a man aged 25-40 years in good health. Sequencing was done on a sample of blood. The CDR3 DNA follows: TGTGCCAGCAGCCAGGCCAGGTCGGGGGGCATTCAGTACTTC. This encodes CASSQARSGGIQYF. The variable domain in full, with the rest retrieved from reference TRBV3-1 and TRBJ2-4, is DTAVSQTPKYLVTQMGNDKSIKCEQNLGHDTMYWYKQDSKKFLKIMFSYNNKELIINETVPNRFSPKSPDKAHLNLHINSLELGDSAVYFCASSQARSGGIQYFGAGTRLSVL.